This passage covers 17 T cell receptor beta chains from one sample sequenced in a study of T cell changes during pregnancy in multiple sclerosis. The assay was immunoSEQ multiplex PCR, and TCRdb's table has in-frame clones only and misses some. The data hold tens of thousands of clones, with around 92% observed a single time. The sequences come from CD4+ T cells from peripheral blood mononuclear cells, collected after pregnancy. All receptors come from a female donor in good health, enrolled as a control in a pregnancy study.

The V and J genes are TRBV5-1 and TRBJ2-1, with 9 bases identical to TRBD2. V gave up 2 bases and J gave up 7 bases; unmatched junction bases: 16. There are 18 residues in the CDR3. Germline V gene lookup returns CDR1 SGHRS and CDR2 YFSETQ. The CDR3 spells CASSLSPRRAGGGNEQFF. The CDR3 DNA follows: TGCGCCAGCAGCTTAAGCCCTCGTCGAGCGGGGGGCGGGAATGAGCAGTTCTTC.

The gene calls are TRBV5-1 and TRBJ2-5, with D hard to call. This CDR3 is 14 amino acids long. The germline V gene encodes CDR1 SGHRS and CDR2 YFSETQ. V dropped 0 bases and J dropped 5 bases, with 11 bases sitting between them. Here the CDR3 DNA reads TGCGCCAGCAGCTTGGGCCAGAATCTCGAGACCCAGTACTTC. This gives the protein CASSLGQNLETQYF.

This clone was observed once. The chain couples TRBV7-8 to TRBJ2-7; TRBD2 agrees at 7 bases. This CDR3 comprises 16 residues. Germline V gene sequence: CDR1 SGHVS, CDR2 FQNEAQ. V trimming: 3 bases; J trimming: 0 bases; junction bases outside the gene matches: 8. The CDR3 reads CASSFPFSGGSYEQYF. CDR3 in DNA: TGTGCCAGCAGCTTTCCATTCTCGGGGGGCTCCTACGAGCAGTACTTC.

The chain has TRBV20-1 and TRBJ2-3, with 8 bases lining up with TRBD1. The CDR3 length is 10 residues. Germline CDR1 DFQATT, CDR2 SNEGSKA (reference sequence). The junction had 6 bases not matched to a gene; V was cut back by 6 bases and J by 13 bases. The CDR3 coding sequence is TGCAGTGCCACCGACAGGGGAAAGTATTTT. It codes for CSATDRGKYF.

The rearrangement joins TRBV28 to TRBJ1-1; possibly TRBD1 for D (5 bases). V gave up 1 base and J gave up 5 bases, with 8 bases separating them. Germline lookup yields CDR1 MDHEN and CDR2 SYDVKM. This CDR3 comprises 13 residues. This CDR3 is CASSLSGGTEAFF. The DNA for the CDR3 is TGTGCCAGCAGTTTATCGGGGGGGACTGAAGCTTTCTTT.

The chain couples TRBV10-2 to TRBJ1-6; a possible D gene is TRBD1 (6 bases). In germline, CDR1 is WSHSY, CDR2 SAAADI. Trimming left V 7 bases short and J 10 bases short, with 17 bases between. The CDR3 is 14 residues long. The chain's CDR3 is CASKVAGDGSPLHF. The DNA for the CDR3 is TGCGCCAGCAAGGTAGCAGGGGATGGATCACCCCTCCACTTT.

This rearrangement joins TRBV19 to TRBJ1-1; D is perhaps TRBD1 (6 bases). The germline CDR1 and CDR2 sequences are LNHDA and SQIVND (reference sequence). This CDR3 has 14 residues. The V gene lost 6 bases and the J gene lost 7 bases, with 18 bases spanning the gap. Here the CDR3 DNA reads TGTGCCAGTAGCGGGCTACAGGGACACTTTGAAGCTTTCTTT. Its translation: CASSGLQGHFEAFF.

The chain links TRBV27 to TRBJ2-6; 7 nucleotides line up with TRBD2. J gave up 1 base and V 6 bases, and 9 bases lay outside the gene matches. The CDR3 is made up of 17 amino acids. Germline CDR1 and CDR2: MNHEY and SMNVEV (reference sequence). The CDR3 reads CASREAGEGSGANVLTF. In DNA form, the CDR3 reads TGTGCCAGCAGGGAGGCGGGAGAGGGGTCTGGGGCCAACGTCCTGACTTTC.

This chain uses TRBV4-3 with TRBJ2-1, with 9 bases matching TRBD2. V was pared by 0 bases and J by 6 bases, with 6 bases of the junction left unmatched. CDR3 size: 16 residues. Per germline, CDR1 LGHNA and CDR2 YSLEER. Here the CDR3 DNA reads TGCGCCAGCAGCCAAGAAACGACAGCGGGGGGCAATGAGCAGTTCTTC. Its protein is CASSQETTAGGNEQFF.

This chain joins TRBV5-6 and TRBJ2-7; 9 bases are a match to TRBD1. This CDR3 comprises 18 residues. After removal of 3 bases from V and 5 bases from J, the junction contained 18 bases not matched to a gene. CDR1 and CDR2 (germline): SGHDT, YYEEEE. CDR3 bases: TGTGCCAGCAGCTGGTTCACGGGCTGGGACAGGGTGGTCCACGAGCAGTACTTC. This encodes CASSWFTGWDRVVHEQYF.

V usage is TRBV2 and J usage is TRBJ1-6, with TRBD1 identical over 9 bases. This CDR3 has 16 amino acids. Germline-derived CDR1 and CDR2 are SNHLY and FYNNEI. The V segment lost 6 bases and the J segment 9 bases; nucleotides outside the gene matches: 12. This chain's CDR3 is CASSATGTGRSSPLHF. The CDR3 coding sequence is TGTGCCAGCAGCGCTACTGGGACAGGGCGAAGTTCACCCCTCCACTTT.

In this sample, this clone turned up once. V and J are TRBV7-9 and TRBJ2-3, with D perhaps matching TRBD1 (5 bases). Per germline, CDR1 SEHNR and CDR2 FQNEAQ (reference sequence). The CDR3 runs 16 residues. V lost 5 bases to trimming and J lost 4 bases, with 19 bases between them. In DNA, the CDR3 is TGTGCCAGCAGCCCGACACGGACACTCCAACCAGATACGCAGTATTTT. Translated, it gives CASSPTRTLQPDTQYF.

V is TRBV4-1 and J is TRBJ2-7; 13 bases map to TRBD2. The CDR3 spans 16 residues. Per the germline V gene, CDR1 is MGHRA and CDR2 is YSYEKL. V gave up 1 base and J gave up 1 base; unmatched junction bases: 1. CDR3 sequence: CASSQGGLAGSYEQYF. DNA for the CDR3: TGCGCCAGCAGCCAAGGGGGACTAGCGGGATCCTACGAGCAGTACTTC.

The DNA for the CDR3 is TGTGCCAGTAGTATTGGGGCTTACAATGAGCAGTTCTTC. Its protein product is CASSIGAYNEQFF. This rearrangement joins TRBV19 to TRBJ2-1, with D perhaps TRBD1 (5 bases). This CDR3 comprises 13 residues. In germline, CDR1 is LNHDA, CDR2 SQIVND (reference sequence). With 3 bases removed from V and 4 bases from J, the gap between germline ends came to 7 bases.

The rearrangement links TRBV6-1 to TRBJ2-1, with 11 positions matching TRBD2. The V gene's germline CDR1 is MNHNS and CDR2 SASEGT. After removal of 6 bases from V and 4 bases from J, the junction contained 5 bases not matched to a gene. This CDR3 region has 15 residues. Here the CDR3 reads CASSRGLADYNEQFF. The CDR3, as DNA: TGTGCCAGCAGCAGGGGACTAGCGGATTACAATGAGCAGTTCTTC.

The chain links TRBV5-1 to TRBJ2-3, with TRBD2 matching 10 bases. CDR3 length equals 15 residues. J gave up 4 bases and V 4 bases, and 6 bases lay outside the gene matches. Per germline, CDR1 SGHRS and CDR2 YFSETQ. DNA of the CDR3: TGCGCCAGCAGCCTTAGCGGGGGGCGGCCAGATACGCAGTATTTT. This encodes CASSLSGGRPDTQYF.

The CDR3 here is CASSPSGGGLPEQYF. The CDR3 DNA sequence: TGTGCCAGCTCACCATCGGGGGGAGGGCTTCCCGAGCAGTACTTC. The J gene is TRBJ2-7, the V gene TRBV18, with 7 nucleotides matching TRBD2. The CDR3 length is 15 residues. Per germline, CDR1 KGHSH and CDR2 LQKENI. V shed 2 bases and J 6 bases; nucleotides not matched to a gene: 10.